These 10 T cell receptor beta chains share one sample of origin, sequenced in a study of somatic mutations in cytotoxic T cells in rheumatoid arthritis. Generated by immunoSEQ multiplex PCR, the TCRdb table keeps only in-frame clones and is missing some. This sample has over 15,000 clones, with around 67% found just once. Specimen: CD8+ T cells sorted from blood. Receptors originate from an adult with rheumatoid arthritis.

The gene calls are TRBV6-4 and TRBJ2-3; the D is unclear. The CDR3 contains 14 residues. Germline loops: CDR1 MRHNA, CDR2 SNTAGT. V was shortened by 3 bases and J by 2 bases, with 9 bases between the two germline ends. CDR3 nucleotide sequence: TGTGCCAGCAGTGATAGGGTGAACACAGATACGCAGTATTTT. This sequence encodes CASSDRVNTDTQYF.

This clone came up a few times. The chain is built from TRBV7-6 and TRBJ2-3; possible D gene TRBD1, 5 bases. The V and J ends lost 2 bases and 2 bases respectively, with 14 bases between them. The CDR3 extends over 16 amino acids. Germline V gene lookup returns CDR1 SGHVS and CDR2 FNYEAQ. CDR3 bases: TGTGCCAGCAGCTTATACCAGGGAACCTTCACAGATACGCAGTATTTT. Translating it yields CASSLYQGTFTDTQYF.

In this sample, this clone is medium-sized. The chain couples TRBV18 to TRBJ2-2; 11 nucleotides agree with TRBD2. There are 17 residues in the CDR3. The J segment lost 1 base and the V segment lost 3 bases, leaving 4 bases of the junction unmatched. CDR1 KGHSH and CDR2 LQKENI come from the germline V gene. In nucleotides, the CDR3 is TGTGCCAGCTCACCCGGACTAGCGGGTTTGAACACCGGGGAGCTGTTTTTT. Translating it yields CASSPGLAGLNTGELFF.

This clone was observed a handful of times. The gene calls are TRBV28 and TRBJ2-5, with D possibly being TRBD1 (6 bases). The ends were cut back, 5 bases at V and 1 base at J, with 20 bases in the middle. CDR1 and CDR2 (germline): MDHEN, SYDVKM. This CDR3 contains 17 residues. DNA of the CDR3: TGTGCCAGCAGTACCTTGAGGGCAGGGGAGACCCAAGAGACCCAGTACTTC. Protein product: CASSTLRAGETQETQYF.

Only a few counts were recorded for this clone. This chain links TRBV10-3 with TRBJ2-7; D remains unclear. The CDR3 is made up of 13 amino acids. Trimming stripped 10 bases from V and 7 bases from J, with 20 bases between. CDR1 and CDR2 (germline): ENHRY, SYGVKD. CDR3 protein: CATHNPGFLEQYF. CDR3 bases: TGTGCCACCCATAACCCAGGCTTCTTAGAGCAGTACTTC.

Here the CDR3 reads CASSQDILEEETQYF. CDR3 bases: TGCGCCAGCAGCCAAGATATCCTAGAAGAAGAGACCCAGTACTTC. This chain connects TRBV4-3 to TRBJ2-5, with D unresolved. Germline V gene sequence: CDR1 LGHNA, CDR2 YSLEER. CDR3 length equals 15 residues. V was pared by 0 bases and J by 3 bases, with 11 bases between.

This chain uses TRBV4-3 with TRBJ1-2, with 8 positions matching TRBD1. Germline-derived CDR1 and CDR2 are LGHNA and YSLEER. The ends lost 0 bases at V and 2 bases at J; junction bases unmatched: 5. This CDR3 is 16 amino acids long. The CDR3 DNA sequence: TGCGCCAGCAGCCAAGAGGGGACAGGCTCCAACTATGGCTACACCTTC. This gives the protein CASSQEGTGSNYGYTF.

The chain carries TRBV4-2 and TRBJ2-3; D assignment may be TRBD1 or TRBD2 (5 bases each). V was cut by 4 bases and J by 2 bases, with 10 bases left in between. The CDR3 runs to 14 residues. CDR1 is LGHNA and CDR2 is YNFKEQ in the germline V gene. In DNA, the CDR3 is TGTGCCAGCAGCCCGCCCGGGGCCACAGATACGCAGTATTTT. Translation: CASSPPGATDTQYF.

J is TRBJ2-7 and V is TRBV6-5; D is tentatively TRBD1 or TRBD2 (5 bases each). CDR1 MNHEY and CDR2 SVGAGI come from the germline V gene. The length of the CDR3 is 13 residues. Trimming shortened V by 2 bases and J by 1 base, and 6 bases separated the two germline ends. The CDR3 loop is CASSYGGSYEQYF. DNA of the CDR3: TGTGCCAGCAGTTACGGGGGTTCCTACGAGCAGTACTTC.

CDR3 sequence reads: CASSYSDGTSYEQYF. CDR3 bases: TGTGCCAGCAGTTACTCTGACGGGACGTCCTACGAGCAGTACTTC. The rearrangement joins TRBV6-5 to TRBJ2-5, with D perhaps being TRBD1 or TRBD2 (5 bases each). The J call may be wrong; the DNA end is better matched by TRBJ2-7. This CDR3 is 15 amino acids long. CDR1 is MNHEY and CDR2 is SVGAGI in the germline V gene.